The subject of this entry is one T cell receptor (beta chain). What antigen it recognizes has not been identified. There are no base qualities to consult, and no much larger clone falls within one base. The time point label of this sample denotes: progressive disease on ibrutinib. For TCR beta library preparation, about 2.2 micrograms of genomic DNA were extracted from the cryopreserved PBMCs. High-throughput TCR beta sequencing was performed on longitudinal blood samples from CLL patients receiving ibrutinib monotherapy. Patients were enrolled in a phase 2 open-label single-center ibrutinib monotherapy trial. The CDR3 starts with the cysteine, ends with the phenylalanine, and has 15 residues. Only the CDR3 portion is preserved as DNA: 45 bases, with reading frame beginning at the first base. V is pared back by 3 bases and J by 1 base, with 13 bases lying between the germline termini. CDR1 and CDR2 (SGHVS, FNYEAQ) derive from the germline V gene.

The data derive from a study of cytotoxic CD8 clonotypes in ibrutinib-treated CLL (dated by TCRdb to the early 2020s). Broadly, across the study: The cohort included roughly 15 treatment-naive and eleven to twelve relapsed/refractory patients; some 18 were IGHV unmutated. Responses were partial in roughly 24 patients and complete in 2; after median 68 months follow-up, about 14 stayed in remission and approximately 12 progressed. Samples at response were collected after a median of about twelve months of treatment, with a range of 6 to 36 months. On average, each sample had approximately 260,000 productive templates and approximately 100,000 productive rearrangements. Of the 90 or so participants in the trial, 26 had longitudinal samples available. Cryopreserved peripheral blood mononuclear cells were obtained before treatment, at response, and at either sustained remission or disease progression. Every remission and progressive disease sample was obtained while ibrutinib was still being received by the patients.

Each clonotype received, on average, 10x coverage in deep resolution sequencing performed on a MiSeq, where the target depth lay between 1 in 1 million and 1 in 200,000 T cells. The immunoSEQ hsTCRB Kit was used to generate the TCR beta libraries. The study's processing was this. ImmunoSEQ Data Assistant and ImmunoSEQ Analyzer were used for data analysis, and V, D and J genes were assigned according to IMGT definitions. Clonality, which ranges from 0 to 1, was calculated by subtracting the normalized Shannon entropy of productive rearrangement frequencies from one. Public clonotype analysis was restricted to overrepresented clonotypes comprising at least 0.05% of each patient's repertoire. About a dozen age-matched healthy donor repertoires from immuneACCESS served as clonality controls. TCRdb took over this immuneACCESS table, retaining in-frame rearrangements with V and J assigned. Such tables are incomplete; in checked studies, under half of the missing clones stem from an unresolved V gene, and the remainder is unexplained. D and trimming come from the DNA, and the V and J calls and clone size come from that table. This sample lists 150,000 to 200,000 clones; about 88% were detected once. The top ten clonotypes cover roughly 3% of the sample.

Study-wide conclusions, independent of this receptor: Lymph node repertoires were not examined, and the timing of sampling was not matched between patients in sustained remission and those whose disease progressed. Public clonotypes were rare and either shrank or stayed stable during treatment, and the rise in clonality at ibrutinib response reflected expansion of private clonotypes. At baseline, clonality was higher than in age-matched healthy donors and showed a strong correlation with circulating CD8+ T-cell counts. Clonality increased at ibrutinib response, stayed stable in sustained remission, and fell back toward baseline at progression.

The sequences come from PBMCs, collected at disease progression, from a patient treated with ibrutinib. The TCR comes from a human donor with chronic lymphocytic leukemia. This chain is built from TRBV7-6 and TRBJ2-7; a confident D gene designation cannot be given. The sequence in DNA is TGTGCCAGCAGCTTCTACACGGTTGCGTCCTACGAGCAGTACTTC. Its protein is CASSFYTVASYEQYF.